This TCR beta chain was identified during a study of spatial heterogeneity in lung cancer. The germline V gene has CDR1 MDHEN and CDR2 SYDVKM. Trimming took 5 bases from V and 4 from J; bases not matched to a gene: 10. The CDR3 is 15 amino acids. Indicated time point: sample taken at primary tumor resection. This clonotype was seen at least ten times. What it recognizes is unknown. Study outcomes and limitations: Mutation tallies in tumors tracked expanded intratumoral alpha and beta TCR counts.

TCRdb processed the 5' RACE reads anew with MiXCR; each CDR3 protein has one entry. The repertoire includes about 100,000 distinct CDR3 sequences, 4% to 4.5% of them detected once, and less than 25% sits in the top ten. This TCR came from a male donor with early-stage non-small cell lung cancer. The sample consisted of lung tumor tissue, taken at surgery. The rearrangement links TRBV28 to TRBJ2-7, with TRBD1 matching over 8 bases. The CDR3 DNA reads TGTGCCAGCAGTAATAGACAGGGGCCAGAGTACGAGCAGTACTTC. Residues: CASSNRQGPEYEQYF.